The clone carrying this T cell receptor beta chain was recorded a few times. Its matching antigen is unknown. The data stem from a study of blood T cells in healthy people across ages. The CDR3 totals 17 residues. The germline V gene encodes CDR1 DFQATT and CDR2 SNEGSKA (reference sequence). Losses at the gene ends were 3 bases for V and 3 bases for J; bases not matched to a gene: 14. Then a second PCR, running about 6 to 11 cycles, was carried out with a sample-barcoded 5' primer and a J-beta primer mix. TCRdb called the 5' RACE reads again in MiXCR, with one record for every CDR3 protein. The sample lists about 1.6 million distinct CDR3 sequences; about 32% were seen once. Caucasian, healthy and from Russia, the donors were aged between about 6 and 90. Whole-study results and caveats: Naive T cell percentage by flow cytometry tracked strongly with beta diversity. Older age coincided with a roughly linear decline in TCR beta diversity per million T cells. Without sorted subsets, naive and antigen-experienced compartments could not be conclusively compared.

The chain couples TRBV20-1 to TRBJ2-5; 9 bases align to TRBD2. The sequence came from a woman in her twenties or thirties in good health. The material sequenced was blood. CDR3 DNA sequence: TGCAGTGCTAGCTGGTGGCGGGAGGGCCCCCACAAAGAGACCCAGTACTTC. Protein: CSASWWREGPHKETQYF.